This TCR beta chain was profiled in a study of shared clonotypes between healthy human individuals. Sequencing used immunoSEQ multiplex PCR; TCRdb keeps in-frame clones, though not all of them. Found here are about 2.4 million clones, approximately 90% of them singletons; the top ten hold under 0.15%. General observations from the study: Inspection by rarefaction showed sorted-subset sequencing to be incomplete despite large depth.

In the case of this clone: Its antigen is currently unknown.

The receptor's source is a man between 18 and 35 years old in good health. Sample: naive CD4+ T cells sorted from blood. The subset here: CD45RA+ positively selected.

CDR3 sequence reads: CASSALAGGHTDTQYF. CDR3 bases: TGTGCCAGCAGTGCGCTAGCGGGAGGGCACACAGATACGCAGTATTTT. The chain joins TRBV2 to TRBJ2-3; 12 nucleotides match TRBD2. CDR3 length equals 16 residues. Per the germline V gene, CDR1 is SNHLY and CDR2 is FYNNEI. V gave up 4 bases and J gave up 2 bases; unmatched junction bases: 4.